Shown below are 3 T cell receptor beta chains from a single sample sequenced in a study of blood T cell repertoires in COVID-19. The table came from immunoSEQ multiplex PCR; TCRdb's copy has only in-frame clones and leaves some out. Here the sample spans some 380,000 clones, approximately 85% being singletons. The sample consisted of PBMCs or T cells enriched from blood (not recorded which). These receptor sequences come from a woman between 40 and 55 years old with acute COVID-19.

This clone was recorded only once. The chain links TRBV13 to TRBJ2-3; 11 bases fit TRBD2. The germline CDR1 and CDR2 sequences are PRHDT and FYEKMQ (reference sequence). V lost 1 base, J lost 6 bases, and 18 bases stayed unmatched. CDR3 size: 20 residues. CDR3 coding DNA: TGTGCCAGCAGCTTAGCCTTTCTTTCGACTAGCGGGGTCCACGGGGATACGCAGTATTTT. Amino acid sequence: CASSLAFLSTSGVHGDTQYF.

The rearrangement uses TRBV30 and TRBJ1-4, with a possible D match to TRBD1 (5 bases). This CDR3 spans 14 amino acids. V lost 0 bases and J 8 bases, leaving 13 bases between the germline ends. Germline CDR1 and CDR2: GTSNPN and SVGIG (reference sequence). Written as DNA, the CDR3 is TGTGCCTGGAGTGTACTGGGGCGCGTCGAAAAACTGTTTTTT. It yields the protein CAWSVLGRVEKLFF.

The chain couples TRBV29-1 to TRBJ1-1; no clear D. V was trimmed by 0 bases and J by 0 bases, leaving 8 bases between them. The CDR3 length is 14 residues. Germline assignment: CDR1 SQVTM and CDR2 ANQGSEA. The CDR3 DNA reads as TGCAGCGTTGAAGAGTGGAGTGTGAACACTGAAGCTTTCTTT. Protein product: CSVEEWSVNTEAFF.